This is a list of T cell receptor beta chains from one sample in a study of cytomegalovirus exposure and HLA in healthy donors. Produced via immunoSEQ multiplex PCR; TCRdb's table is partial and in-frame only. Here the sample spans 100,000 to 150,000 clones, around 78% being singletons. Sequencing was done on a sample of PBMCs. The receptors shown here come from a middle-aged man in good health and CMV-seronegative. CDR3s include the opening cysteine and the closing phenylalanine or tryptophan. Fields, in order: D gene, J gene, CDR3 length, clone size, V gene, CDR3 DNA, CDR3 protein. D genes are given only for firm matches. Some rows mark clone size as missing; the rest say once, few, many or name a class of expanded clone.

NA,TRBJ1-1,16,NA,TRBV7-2,TGTGCCAGCAGCTTAGCGGCGGTAGGATCGAACACTGAAGCTTTCTTT,CASSLAAVGSNTEAFF
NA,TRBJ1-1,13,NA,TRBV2,TGTGCCAGCAGGGAGGGAAGGCCGTGTGAAGCTTTCTTT,CASREGRPCEAFF
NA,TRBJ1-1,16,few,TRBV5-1,TGCGCCAGCAGCCTTGAACCCGCGGCTTTGAACACTGAAGCTTTCTTT,CASSLEPAALNTEAFF
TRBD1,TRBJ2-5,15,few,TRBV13,TGTGCCAGCAGTCTAACAGGGGTCGGAGAAGAGACCCAGTACTTC,CASSLTGVGEETQYF
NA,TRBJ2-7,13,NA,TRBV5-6,TGTGCCAGCAGCCCCCAGGGGAACTACGAGCAGTACTTC,CASSPQGNYEQYF
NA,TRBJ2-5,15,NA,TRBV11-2,TGTGCCAGCCCCCACCCGGACAGAGTTCAAGAGACCCAGTACTTC,CASPHPDRVQETQYF
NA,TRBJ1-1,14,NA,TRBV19,TGTGCCAGTAGGGGCCGCGGGGTGGGCACTGAAGCTTTCTTT,CASRGRGVGTEAFF
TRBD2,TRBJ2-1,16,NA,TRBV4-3,TGCGCCAGCAGCCAATACGGGACTAGCGGATACAATGAGCAGTTCTTC,CASSQYGTSGYNEQFF
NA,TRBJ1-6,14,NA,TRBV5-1,TGCGCCAGCAGCTTGCGGACAGATGGATCACCCCTCCACTTT,CASSLRTDGSPLHF
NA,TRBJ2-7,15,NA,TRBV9,TGTGCCAGCAGTTCCGGACTTGGTAGCTCCTACGAGCAGTACTTC,CASSSGLGSSYEQYF
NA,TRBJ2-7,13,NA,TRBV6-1,TGTGCCAACTCCCTAGCCGGAACCTACGAGCAGTACTTC,CANSLAGTYEQYF
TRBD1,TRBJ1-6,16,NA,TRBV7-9,TGTGCCAGCAGCTTACAGGGGGCTGGGGATAATTCACCCCTCCACTTT,CASSLQGAGDNSPLHF
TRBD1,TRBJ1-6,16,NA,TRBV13,TGTGCCAGCAGCATATCAACAGGGGGTGGGATGTCACCCCTCCACTTT,CASSISTGGGMSPLHF
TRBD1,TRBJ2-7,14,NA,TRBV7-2,TGTGCCAGCAGCTCCCAGGGGGCGAGACACGAGCAGTACTTC,CASSSQGARHEQYF
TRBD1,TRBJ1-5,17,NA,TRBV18,TGTGCCAGCTCACTAGCCGGGACAGGGAGTAGCAATCAGCCCCAGCATTTT,CASSLAGTGSSNQPQHF
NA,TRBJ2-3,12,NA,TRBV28,TGTGCCAGCTCTATCCATCCCAATGCGCAGTATTTT,CASSIHPNAQYF
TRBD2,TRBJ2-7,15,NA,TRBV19,TGTGCCAGTAGTATGTCTGGCGGGGGGGACCACGAGCAGTACTTC,CASSMSGGGDHEQYF
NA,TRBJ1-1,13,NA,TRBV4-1,TGCGCCAGCAGCCAAGTGGGCTCTCCGGCTTCTTTCTTT,CASSQVGSPASFF
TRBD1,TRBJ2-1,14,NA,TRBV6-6,TGTGCCGCGAGGGGGACAGGGACCTACAATGAGCAGTTCTTC,CAARGTGTYNEQFF
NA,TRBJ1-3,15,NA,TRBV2,TGTGCCAGCAGTCCAAGAAGTAGCTCTGGAAACACCATATATTTT,CASSPRSSSGNTIYF
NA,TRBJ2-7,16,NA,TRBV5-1,TGCGCCAGCAGCTCCCCAGGGACACAGAGCTCCTACGAGCAGTACTTC,CASSSPGTQSSYEQYF
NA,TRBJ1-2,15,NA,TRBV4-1,TGCGCCAGCAGCCTATACAGGACCCCCGTTCAAGGCTACACCTTC,CASSLYRTPVQGYTF
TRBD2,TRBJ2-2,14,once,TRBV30,TGTGCCTGGGGGAGGGGAACGAACACCGGGGAGCTGTTTTTT,CAWGRGTNTGELFF
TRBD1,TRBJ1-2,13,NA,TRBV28,TGTGCCAGCAGTTTAGGGGACAGCTATGGCTACACCTTC,CASSLGDSYGYTF
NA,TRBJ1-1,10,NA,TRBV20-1,TGCAGTGCGAGGGGGACTGAAGCTTTCTTT,CSARGTEAFF
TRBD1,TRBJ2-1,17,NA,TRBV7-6,TGTGCCAGCAGCTTGGAACAGGGGGTGAACTCCTACAATGAGCAGTTCTTC,CASSLEQGVNSYNEQFF
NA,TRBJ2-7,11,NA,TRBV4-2,TGTGCCAGCAGCCAGAGCTACGAGCAGTACTTC,CASSQSYEQYF
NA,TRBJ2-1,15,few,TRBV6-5,TGTGCCAGCACCAAGGAGGGGCTGGACTACAATGAGCAGTTCTTC,CASTKEGLDYNEQFF
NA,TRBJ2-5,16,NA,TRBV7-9,TGTGCCAGCAGCTTAGTTGGAGGGTGGATTGGAGAGACCCAGTACTTC,CASSLVGGWIGETQYF
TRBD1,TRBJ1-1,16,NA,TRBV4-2,TGTGCCAGCAGCCAAGCCCCGACAGGGGCTGGCACTGAAGCTTTCTTT,CASSQAPTGAGTEAFF
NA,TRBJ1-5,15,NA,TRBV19,TGTGCCAGTAGTATTTCCGCGAATAGCAATCAGCCCCAGCATTTT,CASSISANSNQPQHF
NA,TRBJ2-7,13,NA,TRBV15,TGTGCCACCAGTGAGGCGTCTTCCTACGAGCAGTACTTC,CATSEASSYEQYF
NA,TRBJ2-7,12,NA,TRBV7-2,TGTGCCAGCACCCTCAACATCTACGAGCAGTACTTC,CASTLNIYEQYF
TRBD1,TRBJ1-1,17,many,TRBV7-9,TGTGCCAGCGTACCACTGCCGGGGACAGGGGGAAGGTCTGAAGCTTTCTTT,CASVPLPGTGGRSEAFF
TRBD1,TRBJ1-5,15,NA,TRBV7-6,TGTGCCAGCAGCTTAGCAGGGGGCAAAAATCAGCCCCAGCATTTT,CASSLAGGKNQPQHF
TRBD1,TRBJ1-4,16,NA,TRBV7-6,TGTGCCAGCAGCAACTTGTACAGGGGGATGCGAGAAAAACTGTTTTTT,CASSNLYRGMREKLFF
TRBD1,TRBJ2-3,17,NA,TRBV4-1,TGCGCCAGCAGCCAATCCGGGACAGGGTACTCTTCAGATACGCAGTATTTT,CASSQSGTGYSSDTQYF
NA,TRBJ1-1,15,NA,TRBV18,TGTGCCAGCTCAGCGTCGGCGGTCGTGGACACTGAAGCTTTCTTT,CASSASAVVDTEAFF
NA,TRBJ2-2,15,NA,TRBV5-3,TGTGCCAGAAGTTATACGAAGGCCGGGATCGGGGAGCTGTTTTTT,CARSYTKAGIGELFF
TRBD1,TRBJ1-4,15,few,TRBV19,TGTGCCAGTAGTCCCACCACAGGGGGCGAGGAAAAACTGTTTTTT,CASSPTTGGEEKLFF
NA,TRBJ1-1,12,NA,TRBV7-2,TGTGCCAGCAGCCCAAGGCGGGCTGAAGCTTTCTTT,CASSPRRAEAFF
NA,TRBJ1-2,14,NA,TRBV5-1,TGCGCCAGCAGCTTGCAGGGGCAGGGCTATGGCTACACCTTC,CASSLQGQGYGYTF
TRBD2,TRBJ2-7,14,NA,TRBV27,TGTGCCAGCAGTTTAAGCGGGAGAGGCTACGAGCAGTACTTC,CASSLSGRGYEQYF
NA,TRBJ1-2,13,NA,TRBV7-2,TGTGCCAGCAGCACGGGAGCTGTCTATGGCTACACCTTC,CASSTGAVYGYTF
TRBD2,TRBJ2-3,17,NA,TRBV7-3,TGTGCCAGCAGCTCCCGACTAGCGGGGGGAAGGGCAGATACGCAATATTTT,CASSSRLAGGRADTQYF
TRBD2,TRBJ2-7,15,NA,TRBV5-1,TGCGCCAGCAGCTTGGCGGGGGGGTACTCCTACGAGCAGTACTTC,CASSLAGGYSYEQYF
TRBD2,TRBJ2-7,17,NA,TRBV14,TGTGCCAGCAGCCCGCACACCGGGACTAGCTGGTTACGCGAGCAGTACTTC,CASSPHTGTSWLREQYF